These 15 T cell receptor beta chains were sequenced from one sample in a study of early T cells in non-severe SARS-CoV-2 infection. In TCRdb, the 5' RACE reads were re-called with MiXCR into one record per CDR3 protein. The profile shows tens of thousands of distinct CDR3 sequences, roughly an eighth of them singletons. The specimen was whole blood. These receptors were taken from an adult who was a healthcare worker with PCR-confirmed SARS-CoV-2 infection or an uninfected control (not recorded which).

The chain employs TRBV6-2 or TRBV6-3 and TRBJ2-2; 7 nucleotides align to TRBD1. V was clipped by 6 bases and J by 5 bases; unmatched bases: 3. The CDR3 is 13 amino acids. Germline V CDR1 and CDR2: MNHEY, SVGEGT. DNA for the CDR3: TGTGCCAGCAGCCAACAGGGGACCGGGGAGCTGTTTTTT. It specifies CASSQQGTGELFF.

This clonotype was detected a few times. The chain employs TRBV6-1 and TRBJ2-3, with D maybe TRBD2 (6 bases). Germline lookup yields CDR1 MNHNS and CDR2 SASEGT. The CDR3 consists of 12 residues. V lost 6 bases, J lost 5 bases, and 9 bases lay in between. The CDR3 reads CASSSGGDTQYF. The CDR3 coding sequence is TGTGCCAGCAGCTCCGGGGGAGATACGCAGTATTTT.

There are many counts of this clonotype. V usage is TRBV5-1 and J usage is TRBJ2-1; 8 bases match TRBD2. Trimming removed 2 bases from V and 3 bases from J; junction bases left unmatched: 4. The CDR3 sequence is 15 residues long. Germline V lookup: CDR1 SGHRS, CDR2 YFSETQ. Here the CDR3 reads CASSLTGTSYNEQFF. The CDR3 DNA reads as TGCGCCAGCAGCTTAACCGGGACTAGCTACAATGAGCAGTTCTTC. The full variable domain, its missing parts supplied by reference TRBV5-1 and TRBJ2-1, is KAGVTQTPRYLIKTRGQQVTLSCSPISGHRSVSWYQQTPGQGLQFLFEYFSETQRNKGNFPGRFSGRQFSNSRSEMNVSTLELGDSALYLCASSLTGTSYNEQFFGPGTRLTVL.

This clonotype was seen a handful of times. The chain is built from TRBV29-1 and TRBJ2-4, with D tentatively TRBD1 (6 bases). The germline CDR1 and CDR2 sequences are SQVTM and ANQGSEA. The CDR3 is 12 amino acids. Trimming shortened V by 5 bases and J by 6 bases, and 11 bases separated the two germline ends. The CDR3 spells CSVPGQSNIQYF. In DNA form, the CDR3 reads TGCAGCGTTCCCGGACAGTCAAACATTCAGTACTTC.

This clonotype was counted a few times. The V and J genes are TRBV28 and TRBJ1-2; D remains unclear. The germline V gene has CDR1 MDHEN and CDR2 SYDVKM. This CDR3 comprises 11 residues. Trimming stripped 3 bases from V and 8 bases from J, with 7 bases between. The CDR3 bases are TGTGCCAGCAGTTTCCCCTGGGGCTACACCTTC. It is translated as CASSFPWGYTF.

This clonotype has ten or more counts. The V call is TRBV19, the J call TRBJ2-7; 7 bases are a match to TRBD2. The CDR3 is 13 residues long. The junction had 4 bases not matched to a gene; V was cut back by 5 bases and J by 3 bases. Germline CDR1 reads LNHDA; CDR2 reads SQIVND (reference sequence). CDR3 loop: CASSAGGGYEQYF. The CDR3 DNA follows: TGTGCCAGTAGTGCGGGCGGGGGCTACGAGCAGTACTTC.

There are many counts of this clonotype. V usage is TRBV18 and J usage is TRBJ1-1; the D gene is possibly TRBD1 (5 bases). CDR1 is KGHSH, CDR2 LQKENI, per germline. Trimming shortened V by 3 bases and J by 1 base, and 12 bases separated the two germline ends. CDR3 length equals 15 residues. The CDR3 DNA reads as TGTGCCAGCTCACCTCCAGGGAGCGGGAACACTGAAGCTTTCTTT. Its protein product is CASSPPGSGNTEAFF.

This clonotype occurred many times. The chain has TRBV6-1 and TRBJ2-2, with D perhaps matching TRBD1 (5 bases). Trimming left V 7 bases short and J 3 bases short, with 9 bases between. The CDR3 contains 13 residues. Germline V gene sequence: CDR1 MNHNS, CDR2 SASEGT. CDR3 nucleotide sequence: TGTGCCAGCACGAAGGGGTACACCGGGGAGCTGTTTTTT. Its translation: CASTKGYTGELFF.

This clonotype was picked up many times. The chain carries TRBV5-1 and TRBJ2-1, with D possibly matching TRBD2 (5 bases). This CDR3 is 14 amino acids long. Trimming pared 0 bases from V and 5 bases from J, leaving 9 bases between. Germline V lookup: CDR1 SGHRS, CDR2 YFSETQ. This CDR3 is CASSLGPGNNEQFF. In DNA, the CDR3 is TGCGCCAGCAGCTTGGGACCCGGGAACAATGAGCAGTTCTTC.

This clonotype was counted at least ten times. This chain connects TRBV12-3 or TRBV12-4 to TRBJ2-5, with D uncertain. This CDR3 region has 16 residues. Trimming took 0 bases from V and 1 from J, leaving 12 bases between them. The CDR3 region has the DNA TGTGCCAGCAGTTTAGCGCGTACACTTCTCCAAGAGACCCAGTACTTC. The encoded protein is CASSLARTLLQETQYF.

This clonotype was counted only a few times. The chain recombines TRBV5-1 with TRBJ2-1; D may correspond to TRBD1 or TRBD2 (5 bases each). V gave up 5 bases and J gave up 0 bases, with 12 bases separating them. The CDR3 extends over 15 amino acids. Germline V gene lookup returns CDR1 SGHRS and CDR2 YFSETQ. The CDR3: CASSPGTSSYNEQFF. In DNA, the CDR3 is TGCGCCAGCAGTCCCGGGACCAGCTCCTACAATGAGCAGTTCTTC.

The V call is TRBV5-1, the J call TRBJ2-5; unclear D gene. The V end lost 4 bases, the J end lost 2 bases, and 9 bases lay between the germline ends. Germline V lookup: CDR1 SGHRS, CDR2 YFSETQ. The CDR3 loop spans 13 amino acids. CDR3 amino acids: CASSQLRQETQYF. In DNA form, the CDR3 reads TGCGCCAGCAGCCAACTAAGGCAAGAGACCCAGTACTTC.

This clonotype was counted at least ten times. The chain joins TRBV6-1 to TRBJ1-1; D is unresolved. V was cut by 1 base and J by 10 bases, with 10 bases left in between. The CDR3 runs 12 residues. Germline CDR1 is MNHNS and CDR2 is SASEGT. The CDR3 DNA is TGTGCCAGCAGTGAAGAGACCACAACAGCTTTCTTT. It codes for CASSEETTTAFF.

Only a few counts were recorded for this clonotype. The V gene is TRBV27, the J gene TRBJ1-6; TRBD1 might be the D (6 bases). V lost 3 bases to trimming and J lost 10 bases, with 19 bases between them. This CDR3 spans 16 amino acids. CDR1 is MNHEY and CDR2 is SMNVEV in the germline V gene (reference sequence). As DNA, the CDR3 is TGTGCCAGCAGTTTCGGGGCAGGGGTCACGACATCACCCCTCCACTTT. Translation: CASSFGAGVTTSPLHF.

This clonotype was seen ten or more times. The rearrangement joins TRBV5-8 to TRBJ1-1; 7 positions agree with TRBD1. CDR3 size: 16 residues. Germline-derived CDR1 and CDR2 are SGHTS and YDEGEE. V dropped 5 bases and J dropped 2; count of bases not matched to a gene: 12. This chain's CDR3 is CASRRNRGGGNTEAFF. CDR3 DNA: TGTGCCAGCAGACGGAACAGGGGCGGTGGAAACACTGAAGCTTTCTTT.